The 26 T cell receptor beta chains in this list originate from one sample, sequenced in a study of cytomegalovirus exposure and HLA in healthy donors. Primers: 60 Vbeta forward and 13 Jbeta reverse. TCRdb keeps only in-frame clones here, not all; method: immunoSEQ multiplex PCR. The sample yields some 120,000 clones, about 80% seen once. Material for sequencing was PBMCs. These TCRs come from a male donor in good health and CMV-seronegative.

This chain connects TRBV2 to TRBJ1-4; 7 nucleotides match TRBD1. Germline V lookup: CDR1 SNHLY, CDR2 FYNNEI. V was pared by 1 base and J by 6 bases, with 2 bases of the junction left unmatched. The CDR3 has 14 amino acids. CDR3 nucleotides: TGTGCCAGCAGTGAAGACAGGGGAGATGAAAAACTGTTTTTT. Translation gives CASSEDRGDEKLFF. Drawing the rest from reference TRBV2 and TRBJ1-4, the complete variable domain is EPEVTQTPSHQVTQMGQEVILRCVPISNHLYFYWYRQILGQKVEFLVSFYNNEISEKSEIFDDQFSVERPDGSNFTLKIRSTKLEDSAMYFCASSEDRGDEKLFFGSGTQLSVL.

This clone was detected only once. The rearrangement uses TRBV5-1 and TRBJ2-5; D unclear. V lost 0 bases and J lost 1, with 4 bases in between. The CDR3 runs 13 residues. Germline loops: CDR1 SGHRS, CDR2 YFSETQ. The CDR3 coding sequence is TGCGCCAGCAGCTTGGGAGCCCAAGAGACCCAGTACTTC. This sequence encodes CASSLGAQETQYF.

V usage is TRBV5-6 and J usage is TRBJ1-4; 9 bases agree with TRBD1. Per the germline V gene, CDR1 is SGHDT and CDR2 is YYEEEE. This CDR3 spans 15 amino acids. Unmatched junction bases numbered 4, after V lost 1 base and J lost 6 bases. CDR3 sequence: CASSLLGQGDEKLFF. The CDR3 nucleotides read TGTGCCAGCAGCTTGCTGGGACAGGGTGATGAAAAACTGTTTTTT.

The V call is TRBV6-1, the J call TRBJ1-2, with 8 bases that match TRBD1. Losses at the gene ends were 2 bases for V and 5 bases for J; bases not matched to a gene: 7. Germline CDR1 MNHNS, CDR2 SASEGT. The length of the CDR3 is 15 residues. The CDR3 loop reads CASSEWGQEEYGYTF. The CDR3, as DNA: TGTGCCAGCAGTGAATGGGGACAGGAGGAGTATGGCTACACCTTC.

This sequence joins TRBV6-1 and TRBJ2-2; 9 bases line up with TRBD1. Germline V gives CDR1 MNHNS, CDR2 SASEGT. This CDR3 is built from 15 residues. The V segment lost 5 bases and the J segment 4 bases; nucleotides outside the gene matches: 5. The chain's CDR3 is CASSPGTGFTGELFF. CDR3 nucleotide sequence: TGTGCCAGCAGTCCCGGGACAGGGTTCACCGGGGAGCTGTTTTTT.

This rearrangement joins TRBV6-6 to TRBJ2-7; weak D call: TRBD1 (6 bases). This CDR3 region has 13 residues. The germline V and J ends were trimmed by 5 bases and 7 bases, with 15 bases remaining between them. Germline CDR1 is MNHNY and CDR2 is SVGAGI (reference sequence). In nucleotides, the CDR3 is TGTGCCAGCAGTCAGGGGTTTTACGGGGAGCAGTACTTC. Encoded protein: CASSQGFYGEQYF.

V gene TRBV6-1 combines with J gene TRBJ1-5, with 9 bases aligning to TRBD1. J was trimmed by 7 bases and V by 6 bases; bases with no gene match: 4. Per the germline V gene, CDR1 is MNHNS and CDR2 is SASEGT. The CDR3 spans 13 residues. The CDR3 DNA reads TGTGCCAGCAGGGGGACAGGGAGACAGCCCCAGCATTTT. Protein product: CASRGTGRQPQHF.

The chain joins TRBV7-6 to TRBJ2-7; the D gene is possibly TRBD2 (6 bases). The germline V and J ends were trimmed by 6 bases and 0 bases, with 15 bases remaining between them. Germline loops: CDR1 SGHVS, CDR2 FNYEAQ. The CDR3 runs to 15 residues. The CDR3 here is CASSAVGRDSYEQYF. As DNA, the CDR3 is TGTGCCAGCAGTGCGGTCGGGAGAGACTCCTACGAGCAGTACTTC.

The rearrangement uses TRBV7-2 and TRBJ1-4; 7 nucleotides match TRBD1. CDR1 and CDR2 (germline): SGHTA, FQGNSA. The CDR3 covers 16 residues. J was trimmed by 4 bases and V by 1 base; bases with no gene match: 6. The CDR3 DNA sequence: TGTGCCAGCAGCTTAGATGGGACAGTCCATAATGAAAAACTGTTTTTT. This sequence encodes CASSLDGTVHNEKLFF.

This chain links TRBV30 with TRBJ1-1; D is undetermined. V lost 0 bases, J lost 4 bases, and 15 bases lay in between. Germline CDR1 reads GTSNPN; CDR2 reads SVGIG (reference sequence). The CDR3 loop spans 15 amino acids. The CDR3 here is CAWSVFMLESTEAFF. The CDR3 nucleotides are TGTGCCTGGAGTGTCTTTATGTTGGAGAGCACTGAAGCTTTCTTT.

V usage is TRBV25-1 and J usage is TRBJ2-2, with 9 positions matching TRBD1. The CDR3 totals 16 residues. Germline V gene lookup returns CDR1 MGHDK and CDR2 SYGVNS. V lost 3 bases to trimming and J lost 4 bases; unmatched junction nucleotides: 6. Here the CDR3 DNA reads TGTGCCAGCAGTGACCCCGGGACAGGGAGCACCGGGGAGCTGTTTTTT. This sequence encodes CASSDPGTGSTGELFF.

The rearrangement uses TRBV11-2 and TRBJ2-5; 7 bases are shared with TRBD1. The CDR3 sequence is 16 residues long. The junction had 11 bases not matched to a gene; V was cut back by 5 bases and J by 2 bases. Germline V CDR1 and CDR2: SGHAT, FQNNGV. The CDR3 nucleotides read TGTGCCAGCAGCCGTTACAGGGGCTCTATTCAAGAGACCCAGTACTTC. This translates into CASSRYRGSIQETQYF.

V and J are TRBV7-8 and TRBJ1-1, with D perhaps TRBD1 (6 bases). CDR3 size: 15 residues. Per the germline V gene, CDR1 is SGHVS and CDR2 is FQNEAQ. The V and J ends lost 3 bases and 3 bases respectively, with 14 bases between them. CDR3 nucleotide sequence: TGTGCCAGCAGCTTCCTTAGAGGGGGGGACACTGAAGCTTTCTTT. This encodes CASSFLRGGDTEAFF.

This chain uses TRBV5-4 with TRBJ2-7, with 15 bases aligning to TRBD2. V lost 3 bases, J lost 7 bases, and 2 bases stayed unmatched. This CDR3 has 14 amino acids. The germline V gene has CDR1 SGHNT and CDR2 YYREEE (reference sequence). CDR3 DNA sequence: TGTGCCAGCAGCTCGGGACTAGCGGGGGGAGAGCAGTACTTC. Residues: CASSSGLAGGEQYF.

The chain carries TRBV5-6 and TRBJ2-1, with 11 bases lining up with TRBD2. V trimming: 7 bases; J trimming: 1 base; junction bases outside the gene matches: 4. CDR1 and CDR2 from the germline V gene are SGHDT and YYEEEE. This CDR3 is built from 15 residues. In DNA form, the CDR3 reads TGTGCCAGCGGAGCTAGCGGGAGGTCCTACAATGAGCAGTTCTTC. Amino acid sequence: CASGASGRSYNEQFF. Using reference TRBV5-6 and TRBJ2-1 for the parts outside the CDR3, the full variable domain is DAGVTQSPTHLIKTRGQQVTLRCSPKSGHDTVSWYQQALGQGPQFIFQYYEEEERQRGNFPDRFSGHQFPNYSSELNVNALLLGDSALYLCASGASGRSYNEQFFGPGTRLTVL.

The CDR3 protein is CAWSNRDRASRAYGYTF. DNA of the CDR3: TGTGCCTGGTCTAACCGGGACAGGGCCTCCAGAGCATATGGCTACACCTTC. V is TRBV30 and J is TRBJ1-2; TRBD1 agrees at 9 bases. This CDR3 contains 17 residues. The trim removed 5 bases at V and 5 bases at J, leaving 18 bases unmatched. Germline CDR1 is GTSNPN and CDR2 is SVGIG (reference sequence). The whole variable domain, filled in from reference TRBV30 and TRBJ1-2, reads SQTIHQWPATLVQPVGSPLSLECTVEGTSNPNLYWYRQAAGRGLQLLFYSVGIGQISSEVPQNLSASRPQDRQFILSSKKLLLSDSGFYLCAWSNRDRASRAYGYTFGSGTRLTVV.

There are a few counts of this clone. The V call is TRBV5-1, the J call TRBJ2-2, with 9 positions matching TRBD1. With V trimmed by 4 bases and J by 5 bases, 9 bases remained unmatched. From germline, CDR1 is SGHRS and CDR2 YFSETQ. The length of the CDR3 is 16 residues. The DNA of the CDR3 is TGCGCCAGCAGCAGAGATCGACAGGGGGTGACCGGGGAGCTGTTTTTT. This codes for CASSRDRQGVTGELFF.

CDR3 bases: TGTGCCAGCAGTCGGGACTTACCTGCCTACAATGAGCAGTTCTTC. This codes for CASSRDLPAYNEQFF. The gene calls are TRBV27 and TRBJ2-1; D is possibly TRBD2 (6 bases). The CDR3 is 15 amino acids. With 5 bases removed from V and 2 bases from J, the gap between germline ends came to 13 bases. Looked up from germline, CDR1 is MNHEY and CDR2 is SMNVEV (reference sequence).

The rearrangement links TRBV30 to TRBJ1-2; D is ambiguous. The CDR3 covers 14 residues. V lost 5 bases and J 0 bases, leaving 13 bases between the germline ends. Germline values: CDR1 GTSNPN, CDR2 SVGIG (reference sequence). CDR3 nucleotides: TGTGCCTGGGACGACCCTCTAGCTAACTATGGCTACACCTTC. Translation: CAWDDPLANYGYTF.

The chain is built from TRBV2 and TRBJ2-4; the D gene is possibly TRBD2 (6 bases). The germline V gene encodes CDR1 SNHLY and CDR2 FYNNEI. This CDR3 has 13 amino acids. Trimming took off 2 bases at V and 5 bases at J, with 7 bases between the two ends. CDR3 in amino acids: CASSESGENIQYF. Written as DNA, the CDR3 is TGTGCCAGCAGTGAATCGGGGGAAAACATTCAGTACTTC.

The J gene is TRBJ1-2, the V gene TRBV6-6; D remains unclear. The CDR3 contains 15 residues. The ends were cut back, 6 bases at V and 2 bases at J, with 16 bases in the middle. Germline lookup yields CDR1 MNHNY and CDR2 SVGAGI (reference sequence). CDR3 nucleotides: TGTGCCAGCAGGCACGTTGGCAGAAACAACTATGGCTACACCTTC. Translation: CASRHVGRNNYGYTF.

The J gene is TRBJ2-7, the V gene TRBV28; 8 nucleotides match TRBD1. V trimming: 6 bases; J trimming: 0 bases; junction bases outside the gene matches: 7. Germline-derived CDR1 and CDR2 are MDHEN and SYDVKM. There are 15 residues in the CDR3. The CDR3 DNA reads TGTGCCAGCAGAAGACAGGGGTCCCACTCCTACGAGCAGTACTTC. Encoded protein: CASRRQGSHSYEQYF.

The chain couples TRBV27 to TRBJ2-7; 7 bases are shared with TRBD1. Germline CDR1 and CDR2: MNHEY and SMNVEV (reference sequence). The CDR3 consists of 16 residues. Trimming at V came to 0 bases and at J to 5 bases, leaving 10 bases not matched to a gene. CDR3 sequence: CASSLSEGTVPHEQYF. The CDR3 bases are TGTGCCAGCAGTTTATCAGAAGGGACAGTCCCCCACGAGCAGTACTTC.

The chain joins TRBV5-1 to TRBJ2-7; a possible D gene is TRBD1 (7 bases). The V end was cut by 3 bases, the J end by 4 bases, with 17 bases between. Germline V gives CDR1 SGHRS, CDR2 YFSETQ. The CDR3 has 15 amino acids. CDR3 sequence: CASSSPEGAVYEQYF. As DNA, the CDR3 is TGCGCCAGCAGCTCCCCGGAGGGGGCGGTTTACGAGCAGTACTTC.

The chain employs TRBV6-5 and TRBJ1-1, with D uncertain. The CDR3 totals 13 residues. Looked up from germline, CDR1 is MNHEY and CDR2 is SVGAGI. Trimming cost V 0 bases and J 8 bases, with 10 bases left between them. For the CDR3, the DNA is TGTGCCAGCAGTTACTCGGGCCTCTCAGAAGCTTTCTTT. Amino acid sequence: CASSYSGLSEAFF.

The chain has TRBV7-8 and TRBJ2-2; 7 bases align to TRBD2. CDR3 length: 16 amino acids. V shed 0 bases and J 5 bases; nucleotides not matched to a gene: 6. Looked up from germline, CDR1 is SGHVS and CDR2 is FQNEAQ. In DNA form, the CDR3 reads TGTGCCAGCAGCTTAGCCTACGGGAGGAGGACCGGGGAGCTGTTTTTT. This gives the protein CASSLAYGRRTGELFF.